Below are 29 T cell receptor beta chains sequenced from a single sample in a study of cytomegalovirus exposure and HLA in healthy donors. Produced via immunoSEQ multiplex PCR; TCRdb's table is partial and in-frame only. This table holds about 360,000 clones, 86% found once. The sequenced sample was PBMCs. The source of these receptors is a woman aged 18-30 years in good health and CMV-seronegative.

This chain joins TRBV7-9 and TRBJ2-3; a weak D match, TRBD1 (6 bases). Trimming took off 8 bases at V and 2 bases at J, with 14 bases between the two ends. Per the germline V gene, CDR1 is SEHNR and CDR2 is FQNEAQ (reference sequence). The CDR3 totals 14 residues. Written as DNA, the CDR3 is TGTGCCAGCTCCCGACAGGCGAACACAGATACGCAGTATTTT. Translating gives CASSRQANTDTQYF.

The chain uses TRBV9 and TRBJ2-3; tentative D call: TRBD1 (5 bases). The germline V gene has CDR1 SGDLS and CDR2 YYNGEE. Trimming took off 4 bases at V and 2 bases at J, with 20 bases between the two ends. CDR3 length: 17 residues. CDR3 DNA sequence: TGTGCCAGCAGCCCCCGACAGTTCAAAACAGACACAGATACGCAGTATTTT. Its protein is CASSPRQFKTDTDTQYF.

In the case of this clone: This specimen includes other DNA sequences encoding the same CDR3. The CDR3 sequence is CASSLDIYYEQYF. CDR3 sequence (DNA): TGTGCCAGCAGTCTGGACATTTACTACGAGCAGTACTTC. This chain links TRBV11-2 with TRBJ2-7; D possibly corresponds to TRBD1 (5 bases). The CDR3 consists of 13 residues. Deletions cut 6 bases from V and 3 bases from J, with 12 bases between. Germline CDR1 reads SGHAT; CDR2 reads FQNNGV. Filled out from reference TRBV11-2 and TRBJ2-7, the complete variable domain reads EAGVAQSPRYKIIEKRQSVAFWCNPISGHATLYWYQQILGQGPKLLIQFQNNGVVDDSQLPKDRFSAERLKGVDSTLKIQPAKLEDSAVYLCASSLDIYYEQYFGPGTRLTVT.

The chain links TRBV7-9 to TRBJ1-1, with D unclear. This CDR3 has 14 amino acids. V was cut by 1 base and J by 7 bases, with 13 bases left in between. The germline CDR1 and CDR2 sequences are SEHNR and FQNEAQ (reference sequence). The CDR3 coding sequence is TGTGCCAGCAGCTTAGTGGGCAGGAATGGTGAAGCTTTCTTT. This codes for CASSLVGRNGEAFF.

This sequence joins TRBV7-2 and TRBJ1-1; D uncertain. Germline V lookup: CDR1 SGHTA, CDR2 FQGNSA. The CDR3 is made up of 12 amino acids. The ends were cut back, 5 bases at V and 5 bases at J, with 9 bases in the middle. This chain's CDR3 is CASSTSRTEAFF. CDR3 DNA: TGTGCCAGCAGCACGAGCCGGACTGAAGCTTTCTTT.

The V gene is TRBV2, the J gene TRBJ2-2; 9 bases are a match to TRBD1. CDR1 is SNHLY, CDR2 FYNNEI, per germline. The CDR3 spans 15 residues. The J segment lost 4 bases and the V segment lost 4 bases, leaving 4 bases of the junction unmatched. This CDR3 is CASSVGDRVTGELFF. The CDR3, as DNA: TGTGCCAGCAGTGTCGGGGACAGGGTCACCGGGGAGCTGTTTTTT.

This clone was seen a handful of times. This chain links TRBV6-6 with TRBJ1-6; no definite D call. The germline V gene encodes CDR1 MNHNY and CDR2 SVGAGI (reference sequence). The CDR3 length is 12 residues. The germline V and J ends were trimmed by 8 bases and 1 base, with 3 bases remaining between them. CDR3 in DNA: TGTGCCAGCCGGTCCTATAATTCACCCCTCCACTTT. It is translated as CASRSYNSPLHF.

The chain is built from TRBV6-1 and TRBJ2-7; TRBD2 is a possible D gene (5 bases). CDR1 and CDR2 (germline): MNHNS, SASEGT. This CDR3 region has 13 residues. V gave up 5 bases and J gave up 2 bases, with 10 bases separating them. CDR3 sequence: CASSPDFTYEQYF. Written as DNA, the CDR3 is TGTGCCAGCAGTCCGGACTTCACCTACGAGCAGTACTTC.

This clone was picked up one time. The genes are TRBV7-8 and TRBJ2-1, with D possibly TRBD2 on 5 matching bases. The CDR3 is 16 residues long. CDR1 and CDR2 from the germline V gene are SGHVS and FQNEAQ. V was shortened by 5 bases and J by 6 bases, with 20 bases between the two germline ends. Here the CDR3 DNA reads TGTGCCAGCAGCCCGACCCCCGGACTCGAAGGCAATGAGCAGTTCTTC. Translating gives CASSPTPGLEGNEQFF.

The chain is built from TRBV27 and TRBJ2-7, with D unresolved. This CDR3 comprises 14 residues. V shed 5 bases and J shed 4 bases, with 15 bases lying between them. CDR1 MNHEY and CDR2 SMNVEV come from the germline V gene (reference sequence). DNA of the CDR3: TGTGCCAGCAGTACTTATCAGGATCTTTACGAGCAGTACTTC. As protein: CASSTYQDLYEQYF.

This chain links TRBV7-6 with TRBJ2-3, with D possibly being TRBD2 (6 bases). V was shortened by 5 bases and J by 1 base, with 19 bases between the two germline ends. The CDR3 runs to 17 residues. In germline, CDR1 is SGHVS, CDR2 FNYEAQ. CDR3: CASSAPGGIQGTDTQYF. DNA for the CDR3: TGTGCCAGCAGCGCGCCGGGCGGGATCCAAGGCACAGATACGCAGTATTTT. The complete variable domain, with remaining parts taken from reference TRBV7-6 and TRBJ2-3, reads GAGVSQSPRYKVTKRGQDVALRCDPISGHVSLYWYRQALGQGPEFLTYFNYEAQQDKSGLPNDRFSAERPEGSISTLTIQRTEQRDSAMYRCASSAPGGIQGTDTQYFGPGTRLTVL.

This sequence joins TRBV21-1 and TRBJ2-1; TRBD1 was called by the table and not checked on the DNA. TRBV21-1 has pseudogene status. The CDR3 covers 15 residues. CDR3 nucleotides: TGTGCCAGCAGCAAAAGGGGGCCCACCTACAATGAGCAGTTCTTC. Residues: CASSKRGPTYNEQFF.

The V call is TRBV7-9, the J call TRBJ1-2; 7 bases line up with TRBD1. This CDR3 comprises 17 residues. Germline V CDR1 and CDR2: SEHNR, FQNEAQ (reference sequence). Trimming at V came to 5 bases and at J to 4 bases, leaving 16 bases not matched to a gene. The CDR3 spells CASSHTRDSGAIYGYTF. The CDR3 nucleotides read TGTGCCAGCAGCCATACTCGGGACAGTGGAGCGATCTATGGCTACACCTTC.

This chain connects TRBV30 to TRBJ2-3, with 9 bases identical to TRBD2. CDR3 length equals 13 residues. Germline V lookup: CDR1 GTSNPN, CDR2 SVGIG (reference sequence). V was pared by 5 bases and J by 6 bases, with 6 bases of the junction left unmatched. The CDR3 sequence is CAWSSGVWDTQYF. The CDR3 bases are TGTGCCTGGTCTAGCGGGGTATGGGATACGCAGTATTTT.

The CDR3 bases are TGTGCCAGCAGCCCGGGACAGGGAGGAGCAAGGGGCTACACCTTC. It codes for CASSPGQGGARGYTF. The chain carries TRBV5-6 and TRBJ1-2, with 9 bases that match TRBD1. The V and J ends lost 4 bases and 8 bases, in that order; junction bases with no gene match: 12. From germline, CDR1 is SGHDT and CDR2 YYEEEE. CDR3 length equals 15 residues.

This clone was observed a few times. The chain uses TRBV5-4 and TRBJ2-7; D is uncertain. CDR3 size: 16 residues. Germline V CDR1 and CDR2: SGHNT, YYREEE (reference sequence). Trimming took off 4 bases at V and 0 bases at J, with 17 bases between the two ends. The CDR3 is CASSRLSTAGSYEQYF. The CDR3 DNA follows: TGTGCCAGCAGCCGCCTTAGTACTGCCGGCTCCTACGAGCAGTACTTC.

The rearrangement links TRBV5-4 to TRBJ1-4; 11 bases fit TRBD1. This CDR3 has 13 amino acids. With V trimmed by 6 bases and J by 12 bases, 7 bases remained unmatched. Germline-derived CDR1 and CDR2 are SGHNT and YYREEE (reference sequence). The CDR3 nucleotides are TGTGCCAGCACCGTGGACAGGGGGCACGAACTGTTTTTT. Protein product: CASTVDRGHELFF.

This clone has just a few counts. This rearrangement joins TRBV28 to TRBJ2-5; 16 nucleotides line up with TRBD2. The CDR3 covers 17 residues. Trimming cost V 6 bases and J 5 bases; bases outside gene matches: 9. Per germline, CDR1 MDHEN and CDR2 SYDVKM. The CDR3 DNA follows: TGTGCCAGCAGGGCGGGACTAGCGGGGGGGCCGCGTGAGACCCAGTACTTC. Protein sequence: CASRAGLAGGPRETQYF.

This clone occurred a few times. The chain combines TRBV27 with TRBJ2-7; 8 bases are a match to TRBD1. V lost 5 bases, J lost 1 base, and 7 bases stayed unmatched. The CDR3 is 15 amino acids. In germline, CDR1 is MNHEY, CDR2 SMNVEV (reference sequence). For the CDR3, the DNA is TGTGCCAGCAGTGCAACCGGGACAGGATCCTACGAGCAGTACTTC. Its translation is CASSATGTGSYEQYF.

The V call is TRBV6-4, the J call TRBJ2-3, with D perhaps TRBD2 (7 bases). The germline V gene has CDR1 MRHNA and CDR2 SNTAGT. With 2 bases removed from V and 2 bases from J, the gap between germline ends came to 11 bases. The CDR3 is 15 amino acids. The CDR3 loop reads CASSDRGGPTDTQYF. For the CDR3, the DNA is TGTGCCAGCAGTGACAGGGGGGGGCCCACAGATACGCAGTATTTT.

This CDR3 is CASSMNRGGTEAFF. The CDR3 region has the DNA TGTGCCAGTAGTATGAACAGAGGGGGTACTGAAGCTTTCTTT. This chain connects TRBV19 to TRBJ1-1; D perhaps matches TRBD1 (6 bases). Looked up from germline, CDR1 is LNHDA and CDR2 is SQIVND (reference sequence). V shed 3 bases and J shed 5 bases, with 13 bases lying between them. This CDR3 contains 14 residues.

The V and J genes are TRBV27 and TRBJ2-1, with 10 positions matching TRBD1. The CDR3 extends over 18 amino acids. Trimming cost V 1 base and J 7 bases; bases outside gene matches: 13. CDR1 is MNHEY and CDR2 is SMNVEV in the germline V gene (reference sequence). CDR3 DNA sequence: TGTGCCAGCAGTTTATGGCACGGAGCCGGGACAGGGGAGAATGAGCAGTTCTTC. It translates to CASSLWHGAGTGENEQFF.

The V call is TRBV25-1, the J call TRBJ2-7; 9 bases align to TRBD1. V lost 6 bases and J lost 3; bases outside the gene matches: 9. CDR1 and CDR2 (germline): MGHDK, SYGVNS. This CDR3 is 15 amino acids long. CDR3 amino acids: CASSPPGTGNYEQYF. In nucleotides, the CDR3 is TGTGCCAGCAGCCCTCCGGGGACAGGGAACTACGAGCAGTACTTC.

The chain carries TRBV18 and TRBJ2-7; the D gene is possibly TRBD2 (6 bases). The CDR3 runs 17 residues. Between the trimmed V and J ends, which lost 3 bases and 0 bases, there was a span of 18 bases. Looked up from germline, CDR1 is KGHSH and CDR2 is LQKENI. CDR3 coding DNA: TGTGCCAGCTCACCTATGGGAGGAGCGGCTGACTCCTACGAGCAGTACTTC. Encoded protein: CASSPMGGAADSYEQYF.

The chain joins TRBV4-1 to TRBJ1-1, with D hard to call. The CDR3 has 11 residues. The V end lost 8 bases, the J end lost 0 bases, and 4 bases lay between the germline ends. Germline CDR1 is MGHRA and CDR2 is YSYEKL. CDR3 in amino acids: CASRVNTEAFF. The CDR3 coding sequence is TGCGCCAGCCGAGTGAACACTGAAGCTTTCTTT.

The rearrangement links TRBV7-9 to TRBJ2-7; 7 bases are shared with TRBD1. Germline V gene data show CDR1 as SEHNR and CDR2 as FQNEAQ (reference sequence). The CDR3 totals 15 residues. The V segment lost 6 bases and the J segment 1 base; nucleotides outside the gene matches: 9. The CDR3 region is CASRSRDSGSYEQYF. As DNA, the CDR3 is TGTGCCAGCAGGTCCCGGGACAGTGGGTCCTACGAGCAGTACTTC.

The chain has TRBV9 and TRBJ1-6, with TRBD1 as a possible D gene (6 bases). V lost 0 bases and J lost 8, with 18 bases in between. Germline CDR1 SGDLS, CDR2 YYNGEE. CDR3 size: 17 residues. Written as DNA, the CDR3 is TGTGCCAGCAGCGTAGCGTCTGGACAGCCTGGCGATTCACCCCTCCACTTT. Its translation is CASSVASGQPGDSPLHF.

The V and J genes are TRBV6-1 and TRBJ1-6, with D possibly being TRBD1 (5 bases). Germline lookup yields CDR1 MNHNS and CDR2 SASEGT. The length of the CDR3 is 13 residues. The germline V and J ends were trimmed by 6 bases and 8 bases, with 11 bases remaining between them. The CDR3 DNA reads TGTGCCAGCAGAAAAGGGACTGATTCACCCCTCCACTTT. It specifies CASRKGTDSPLHF.

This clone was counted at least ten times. The CDR3 here is CASTDREAVTEAFF. In DNA, the CDR3 is TGTGCCAGCACAGACAGGGAGGCTGTGACTGAAGCTTTCTTT. The V call is TRBV6-6, the J call TRBJ1-1, with TRBD1 matching over 7 bases. The CDR3 runs 14 residues. CDR1 is MNHNY, CDR2 SVGAGI, per germline (reference sequence). The ends lost 7 bases at V and 5 bases at J; junction bases unmatched: 10.